These 13 T cell receptor beta chains came from one sample sequenced in a study of shared clonotypes between healthy human individuals. Assay: immunoSEQ multiplex PCR; the TCRdb copy retains only in-frame clones and omits some. The sample shows some 1,100,000 clones, around 82% of them seen only once. The material sequenced was memory CD4+ T cells from PBMCs. Documented subset: CD45RA-negative fraction. The receptors come from a man younger than 35 in good health. Some clones in this sample may be carry-over from other donors' samples.

The rearrangement links TRBV11-3 to TRBJ1-3; D possibly corresponds to TRBD1 (6 bases). Looked up from germline, CDR1 is SGHNT and CDR2 is YENEEA. V lost 5 bases and J lost 8, with 13 bases in between. This CDR3 is built from 13 residues. The CDR3 region is CASSTNPGDTIYF. CDR3 bases: TGTGCCAGCAGCACGAACCCAGGGGACACCATATATTTT. Supplemented by reference TRBV11-3 and TRBJ1-3, the full variable domain reads EAGVVQSPRYKIIEKKQPVAFWCNPISGHNTLYWYLQNLGQGPELLIRYENEEAVDDSQLPKDRFSAERLKGVDSTLKIQPAELGDSAVYLCASSTNPGDTIYFGEGSWLTVV.

In this sample, this clone turned up a few times. Other nucleotide sequences in the sample specify the same CDR3. The genes are TRBV7-2 and TRBJ2-5, with 9 nucleotides matching TRBD2. The CDR3 runs 16 residues. J lost 4 bases, V lost 1 base, and 7 bases had no gene match. The V gene's germline CDR1 is SGHTA and CDR2 FQGNSA. The CDR3 here is CASSLVGAGGGETQYF. The CDR3 coding sequence is TGTGCCAGCAGCTTAGTTGGAGCGGGAGGTGGAGAGACCCAGTACTTC. Complete variable domain (other parts from reference TRBV7-2 and TRBJ2-5): GAGVSQSPSNKVTEKGKDVELRCDPISGHTALYWYRQSLGQGLEFLIYFQGNSAPDKSGLPSDRFSAERTGGSVSTLTIQRTQQEDSAVYLCASSLVGAGGGETQYFGPGTRLLVL.

V gene TRBV29-1 combines with J gene TRBJ2-5, with D tentatively TRBD2 (6 bases). CDR3 length equals 16 residues. Trimming pared 7 bases from V and 1 base from J, leaving 22 bases between. Germline CDR1 SQVTM, CDR2 ANQGSEA. The CDR3 sequence: CSAGLTGVSVQETQYF. The DNA of the CDR3 is TGCAGCGCTGGATTAACGGGGGTGTCAGTCCAAGAGACCCAGTACTTC.

The chain has TRBV5-6 and TRBJ1-1; D might be TRBD1 (6 bases). Per the germline V gene, CDR1 is SGHDT and CDR2 is YYEEEE. The V end lost 0 bases, the J end lost 0 bases, and 9 bases lay between the germline ends. There are 15 residues in the CDR3. CDR3 sequence reads: CASSLGGRLNTEAFF. In DNA form, the CDR3 reads TGTGCCAGCAGCTTGGGGGGGCGGTTGAACACTGAAGCTTTCTTT. The complete variable domain, with remaining parts taken from reference TRBV5-6 and TRBJ1-1, reads DAGVTQSPTHLIKTRGQQVTLRCSPKSGHDTVSWYQQALGQGPQFIFQYYEEEERQRGNFPDRFSGHQFPNYSSELNVNALLLGDSALYLCASSLGGRLNTEAFFGQGTRLTVV.

To note about this clone: An end of the junction differs from the germline gene, which may be a read error. V gene TRBV5-1 combines with J gene TRBJ1-1; tentative D call: TRBD1 (6 bases). Germline loops: CDR1 SGHRS, CDR2 YFSETQ. The CDR3 is 14 amino acids. CDR3 region: CASSFEAGASEAFF. The CDR3 region has the DNA TGCGCCAGCAGCTTTGAGGCAGGGGCTTCTGAGGCTTTCTTT.

The gene calls are TRBV11-2 and TRBJ2-7; no definite D call. Germline CDR1 SGHAT, CDR2 FQNNGV. The V end lost 7 bases, the J end lost 5 bases, and 21 bases lay between the germline ends. The CDR3 contains 15 residues. CDR3 loop: CASNPLLMGNDEQYF. Written as DNA, the CDR3 is TGTGCCAGCAATCCCCTGCTTATGGGTAATGACGAGCAGTACTTC.

This clone has more than one count but fewer than ten. This may arise from a read error, as a much more abundant clone is one base away. J is TRBJ1-1 and V is TRBV5-6; D uncertain. Per the germline V gene, CDR1 is SGHDT and CDR2 is YYEEEE. The V and J ends lost 2 bases and 1 base respectively, with 6 bases between them. CDR3 length: 13 amino acids. The CDR3: CASSFGWNTEAFF. The CDR3 nucleotides are TGTGCCAGCAGCTTTGGGTGGAACACTGAAGCTTTCTTT.

The chain carries TRBV6-5 and TRBJ1-4, with a possible D match to TRBD1 (5 bases). V lost 8 bases to trimming and J lost 3 bases, with 7 bases between them. This CDR3 contains 12 residues. Germline lookup yields CDR1 MNHEY and CDR2 SVGAGI. The CDR3 nucleotides are TGTGCCAGCGGGGGGTCTAATGAAAAACTGTTTTTT. Residues: CASGGSNEKLFF.

As regards this clone: The same CDR3 arises from other DNA sequences in this sample as well. The chain has TRBV28 and TRBJ2-7, with 11 positions matching TRBD1. Trimming removed 1 base from V and 3 bases from J; junction bases left unmatched: 2. The CDR3 covers 15 residues. The germline V gene encodes CDR1 MDHEN and CDR2 SYDVKM. The DNA for the CDR3 is TGTGCCAGCAGTTTATCTGGGACAGGGGGCTACGAGCAGTACTTC. It yields the protein CASSLSGTGGYEQYF. Together with reference TRBV28 and TRBJ2-7, the CDR3 gives the full variable domain: DVKVTQSSRYLVKRTGEKVFLECVQDMDHENMFWYRQDPGLGLRLIYFSYDVKMKEKGDIPEGYSVSREKKERFSLILESASTNQTSMYLCASSLSGTGGYEQYFGPGTRLTVT.

This clone was observed many times. CDR3 amino acids: CASSQPWVRGLGSNQPQHF. Written as DNA, the CDR3 is TGCGCCAGCAGTCAACCATGGGTCCGAGGTTTAGGCAGCAATCAGCCCCAGCATTTT. V usage is TRBV23-1 and J usage is TRBJ1-5; D call uncertain. TRBV23-1 is reported as an ORF; its role is uncertain. Between the trimmed V and J ends, which lost 2 bases and 1 base, there was a span of 21 bases. The CDR3 runs to 19 residues.

The chain employs TRBV6-1 and TRBJ1-2; D is unclear. Between the trimmed V and J ends, which lost 2 bases and 12 bases, there was a span of 10 bases. The CDR3 runs 11 residues. CDR1 is MNHNS and CDR2 is SASEGT in the germline V gene. The CDR3 DNA reads TGTGCCAGCAGTGAAACCCCCCGTCACACCTTC. Its protein is CASSETPRHTF.

This rearrangement joins TRBV7-8 to TRBJ2-1; D uncertain. This CDR3 comprises 14 residues. Trimming shortened V by 2 bases and J by 7 bases, and 12 bases separated the two germline ends. Per the germline V gene, CDR1 is SGHVS and CDR2 is FQNEAQ. CDR3 protein: CASSLSRRLNEQFF. In DNA, the CDR3 is TGTGCCAGCAGCTTATCACGCCGACTGAATGAGCAGTTCTTC.

The chain couples TRBV29-1 to TRBJ1-3; 12 nucleotides match TRBD1. Trimming at V came to 4 bases and at J to 3 bases, leaving 7 bases not matched to a gene. Per the germline V gene, CDR1 is SQVTM and CDR2 is ANQGSEA. CDR3 size: 16 residues. The CDR3 here is CSVGPGQGAFGNTIYF. CDR3 DNA: TGCAGCGTTGGGCCGGGACAGGGGGCTTTTGGAAACACCATATATTTT. The full variable domain, in which reference TRBV29-1 and TRBJ1-3 provide the parts outside the CDR3, is SAVISQKPSRDICQRGTSLTIQCQVDSQVTMMFWYRQQPGQSLTLIATANQGSEATYESGFVIDKFPISRPNLTFSTLTVSNMSPEDSSIYLCSVGPGQGAFGNTIYFGEGSWLTVV.